The rows below give T cell receptor beta chains drawn from one sample of a study of T-cell memory formation after mild COVID-19. TCRdb called the 5' RACE reads again in MiXCR, with one record for every CDR3 protein. The table lists around 530,000 distinct CDR3 sequences, about 20% of them singletons, with about 8.4% in the top ten. The sample consisted of PBMCs or a T cell subset sorted from them (not recorded which). The receptors originated from an adult woman who had mild COVID-19 (a few samples of this study predate the infection). Cell type and time point are not known. CDR3s include the opening cysteine and the closing phenylalanine or tryptophan. Fields, in order: V gene, D gene, clone size, J gene, CDR3 protein, CDR3 DNA. D genes are given only for firm matches. Rows give clone size only sometimes, using once, few, many, or a class for an expanded clone.

V gene: TRBV19
D gene: .
clone size: .
J gene: TRBJ1-1
CDR3 protein: CASSIGPEAFF
CDR3 DNA: TGTGCCAGTAGTATTGGTCCCGAAGCTTTCTTT

V gene: TRBV30
D gene: .
clone size: .
J gene: TRBJ1-3
CDR3 protein: CAGKPRSGNTIYF
CDR3 DNA: TGTGCCGGGAAACCCCGCTCTGGAAACACCATATATTTT

V gene: TRBV9
D gene: .
clone size: .
J gene: TRBJ2-1
CDR3 protein: CASSPTGGYRNEQFF
CDR3 DNA: TGTGCCAGCAGCCCGACTGGGGGCTACCGGAATGAGCAGTTCTTC

V gene: TRBV7-9
D gene: TRBD2
clone size: .
J gene: TRBJ2-7
CDR3 protein: CASSLAGGIAYEQYF
CDR3 DNA: TGTGCCAGCAGCTTAGCGGGGGGGATAGCCTACGAGCAGTACTTC

V gene: TRBV20-1
D gene: .
clone size: .
J gene: TRBJ2-7
CDR3 protein: CSARERYEQYF
CDR3 DNA: TGCAGTGCTAGGGAAAGGTACGAGCAGTACTTC

V gene: TRBV25-1
D gene: .
clone size: .
J gene: TRBJ1-2
CDR3 protein: CASSEGRGNYGYTF
CDR3 DNA: TGTGCCAGCAGTGAAGGAAGGGGTAACTATGGCTACACCTTC

V gene: TRBV12-5
D gene: TRBD2
clone size: .
J gene: TRBJ2-3
CDR3 protein: CASKRGGNTQYF
CDR3 DNA: TGTGCTAGTAAGCGGGGGGGAAATACGCAGTATTTT

V gene: TRBV19
D gene: .
clone size: few
J gene: TRBJ2-1
CDR3 protein: CASSMGRYNEQFF
CDR3 DNA: TGTGCCAGTAGTATGGGCAGGTACAATGAGCAGTTCTTC

V gene: TRBV19
D gene: .
clone size: .
J gene: TRBJ2-2
CDR3 protein: CASRLTRNTGELFF
CDR3 DNA: TGTGCCAGTAGGTTGACTAGAAACACCGGGGAGCTGTTTTTT

V gene: TRBV27
D gene: TRBD2
clone size: .
J gene: TRBJ2-4
CDR3 protein: CASSLYPGGAKNIQYF
CDR3 DNA: TGTGCCAGCAGTTTATATCCGGGAGGAGCCAAAAACATTCAGTACTTC

V gene: TRBV6-1
D gene: TRBD1
clone size: .
J gene: TRBJ1-6
CDR3 protein: CASRAVFGGQGTVNSPLHF
CDR3 DNA: TGTGCCAGCAGGGCGGTCTTCGGTGGTCAGGGGACAGTAAATTCACCCCTCCACTTT

V gene: TRBV5-1
D gene: TRBD1
clone size: few
J gene: TRBJ1-6
CDR3 protein: CASSLAGQGHSYNSPLHF
CDR3 DNA: TGCGCCAGCAGCTTGGCCGGACAGGGGCACTCCTATAATTCACCCCTCCACTTT

V gene: TRBV5-1
D gene: TRBD1
clone size: .
J gene: TRBJ2-3
CDR3 protein: CASSLKGAETDTQYF
CDR3 DNA: TGCGCCAGCAGCTTGAAGGGGGCCGAGACAGATACGCAGTATTTT

V gene: TRBV20-1
D gene: TRBD2
clone size: .
J gene: TRBJ2-7
CDR3 protein: CSAVGTSGNSYEQYF
CDR3 DNA: TGCAGTGCTGTTGGGACTAGCGGTAACTCCTACGAGCAGTACTTC

V gene: TRBV6-5
D gene: .
clone size: many
J gene: TRBJ2-3
CDR3 protein: CASRSDLTDTQYF
CDR3 DNA: TGTGCCAGCCGGTCTGATCTGACAGATACGCAGTATTTT

V gene: TRBV6-6
D gene: .
clone size: .
J gene: TRBJ2-2
CDR3 protein: CASSYPLPGHGVPGELFF
CDR3 DNA: TGTGCCAGCAGTTACCCACTTCCGGGACATGGGGTCCCCGGGGAGCTGTTTTTT

V gene: TRBV5-4
D gene: .
clone size: few
J gene: TRBJ2-4
CDR3 protein: CASSHGSDIQYF
CDR3 DNA: TGTGCCAGCAGCCACGGATCAGACATTCAGTACTTC

V gene: TRBV7-2
D gene: TRBD2
clone size: once
J gene: TRBJ2-3
CDR3 protein: CASSPWTSANPDTQYF
CDR3 DNA: TGTGCCAGCAGCCCCTGGACTAGCGCGAACCCAGATACGCAGTATTTT

V gene: TRBV20-1
D gene: .
clone size: few
J gene: TRBJ1-5
CDR3 protein: CSAREGGGSNQPQHF
CDR3 DNA: TGCAGTGCTAGAGAGGGCGGGGGGAGCAATCAGCCCCAGCATTTT

V gene: TRBV29-1
D gene: TRBD2
clone size: .
J gene: TRBJ2-1
CDR3 protein: CSVEASGLAPAYNEQFF
CDR3 DNA: TGCAGCGTTGAAGCGTCGGGACTAGCGCCAGCCTACAATGAGCAGTTCTTC

V gene: TRBV4-1
D gene: TRBD1
clone size: .
J gene: TRBJ1-1
CDR3 protein: CASTDREGGYTEAFF
CDR3 DNA: TGCGCCAGCACAGACAGGGAGGGAGGGTACACTGAAGCTTTCTTT

V gene: TRBV6-6
D gene: TRBD1
clone size: few
J gene: TRBJ2-7
CDR3 protein: CASRDREPYEQYF
CDR3 DNA: TGTGCCAGCCGCGACAGGGAACCCTACGAGCAGTACTTC

V gene: TRBV5-6
D gene: TRBD1
clone size: many
J gene: TRBJ1-5
CDR3 protein: CASSLGQGGQPQHF
CDR3 DNA: TGTGCCAGCAGCTTAGGGCAGGGGGGCCAGCCCCAGCATTTT

V gene: TRBV25-1
D gene: .
clone size: .
J gene: TRBJ2-7
CDR3 protein: CASRVTGRGEQYF
CDR3 DNA: TGTGCCAGCAGGGTGACAGGGCGGGGAGAGCAGTACTTC

V gene: TRBV12-3/TRBV12-4
D gene: TRBD2
clone size: .
J gene: TRBJ2-1
CDR3 protein: CASSSAGWYNEQFF
CDR3 DNA: TGTGCCAGCAGTTCAGCGGGATGGTACAATGAGCAGTTCTTC

V gene: TRBV12-3/TRBV12-4
D gene: TRBD2
clone size: .
J gene: TRBJ2-1
CDR3 protein: CASYSGGSNNEQFF
CDR3 DNA: TGTGCCAGCTATAGCGGGGGGTCGAACAATGAGCAGTTCTTC

V gene: TRBV12-3/TRBV12-4
D gene: .
clone size: .
J gene: TRBJ1-2
CDR3 protein: CASSFRDAYGYTF
CDR3 DNA: TGTGCCAGCAGTTTTAGGGATGCCTATGGCTACACCTTC

V gene: TRBV29-1
D gene: TRBD1
clone size: .
J gene: TRBJ1-2
CDR3 protein: CSVEAGTGYGYTF
CDR3 DNA: TGCAGCGTTGAGGCCGGGACAGGGTATGGCTACACCTTC

V gene: TRBV19
D gene: TRBD1
clone size: .
J gene: TRBJ2-2
CDR3 protein: CATRDRGATGELFF
CDR3 DNA: TGTGCCACCCGGGACAGGGGGGCCACCGGGGAGCTGTTTTTT

V gene: TRBV5-1
D gene: .
clone size: few
J gene: TRBJ2-7
CDR3 protein: CASSLTSGETVYEQYF
CDR3 DNA: TGCGCCAGCAGCTTAACTTCGGGGGAAACGGTCTACGAGCAGTACTTC

V gene: TRBV4-1
D gene: TRBD1
clone size: .
J gene: TRBJ1-6
CDR3 protein: CASSQAGQVDNSPLHF
CDR3 DNA: TGCGCCAGCAGCCAAGCAGGACAGGTAGATAATTCACCCCTCCACTTT

V gene: TRBV21-1
D gene: .
clone size: many
J gene: TRBJ1-3
CDR3 protein: CASSRRGQARSGNTIYF
CDR3 DNA: TGTGCCAGCAGCCGACGAGGACAGGCGCGCTCTGGAAACACCATATATTTT

V gene: TRBV29-1
D gene: .
clone size: few
J gene: TRBJ1-1
CDR3 protein: CSFQGPNTEAFF
CDR3 DNA: TGCAGCTTTCAGGGCCCGAACACTGAAGCTTTCTTT

V gene: TRBV5-4
D gene: TRBD1
clone size: .
J gene: TRBJ2-7
CDR3 protein: CASSSTGYPEQYF
CDR3 DNA: TGTGCCAGCAGCTCGACAGGGTACCCCGAGCAGTACTTC

V gene: TRBV15
D gene: TRBD1
clone size: .
J gene: TRBJ2-2
CDR3 protein: CATSRDGTGATGELFF
CDR3 DNA: TGTGCCACCAGCAGAGATGGGACAGGGGCGACCGGGGAGCTGTTTTTT

V gene: TRBV7-8
D gene: .
clone size: .
J gene: TRBJ2-7
CDR3 protein: CASTLTGPSYEQYF
CDR3 DNA: TGTGCCAGCACTCTAACCGGCCCCTCCTACGAGCAGTACTTC

V gene: TRBV18
D gene: .
clone size: .
J gene: TRBJ1-2
CDR3 protein: CASSPTQGRDGYTF
CDR3 DNA: TGTGCCAGCTCACCGACTCAAGGCAGGGATGGCTACACCTTC

V gene: TRBV12-5
D gene: .
clone size: .
J gene: TRBJ2-1
CDR3 protein: CASGPTGRGNEQFF
CDR3 DNA: TGTGCTAGTGGTCCCACGGGACGGGGCAATGAGCAGTTCTTC

V gene: TRBV4-3
D gene: .
clone size: few
J gene: TRBJ1-2
CDR3 protein: CASSQEPGALGGYTF
CDR3 DNA: TGCGCCAGCAGCCAAGAACCAGGGGCGCTTGGTGGCTACACCTTC

V gene: TRBV6-5
D gene: TRBD1
clone size: few
J gene: TRBJ1-2
CDR3 protein: CASRRRQGGYGYTF
CDR3 DNA: TGTGCCAGCAGGCGAAGACAGGGGGGTTATGGCTACACCTTC

V gene: TRBV13
D gene: TRBD2
clone size: .
J gene: TRBJ2-5
CDR3 protein: CASNQQKGSGSDETQYF
CDR3 DNA: TGTGCCAGCAACCAACAAAAAGGGAGCGGGAGCGACGAGACCCAGTACTTC

V gene: TRBV6-5
D gene: .
clone size: .
J gene: TRBJ2-1
CDR3 protein: CAIRWLSGNEQFF
CDR3 DNA: TGTGCCATCCGCTGGCTCTCGGGGAATGAGCAGTTCTTC

V gene: TRBV5-1
D gene: .
clone size: few
J gene: TRBJ1-2
CDR3 protein: CASSHGSAPQGRNYGYTF
CDR3 DNA: TGCGCCAGCAGCCACGGCTCCGCGCCCCAGGGGAGGAACTATGGCTACACCTTC

V gene: TRBV2
D gene: TRBD2
clone size: few
J gene: TRBJ2-1
CDR3 protein: CASSAAGGKNEQFF
CDR3 DNA: TGTGCCAGCAGTGCCGCGGGAGGGAAGAATGAGCAGTTCTTC

V gene: TRBV7-2
D gene: .
clone size: .
J gene: TRBJ2-1
CDR3 protein: CASSLTTTVNEQFF
CDR3 DNA: TGTGCCAGCAGCTTAACTACTACGGTCAATGAGCAGTTCTTC

V gene: TRBV6-2/TRBV6-3
D gene: TRBD2
clone size: few
J gene: TRBJ2-7
CDR3 protein: CASRGTSGGEQYF
CDR3 DNA: TGTGCCAGCAGAGGGACTAGCGGTGGCGAGCAGTACTTC

V gene: TRBV5-4
D gene: TRBD1
clone size: few
J gene: TRBJ2-1
CDR3 protein: CASSARGQEWNEQFF
CDR3 DNA: TGTGCCAGCAGCGCAAGGGGACAGGAATGGAATGAGCAGTTCTTC

V gene: TRBV5-1
D gene: .
clone size: few
J gene: TRBJ2-6
CDR3 protein: CASSLRVAGANVLTF
CDR3 DNA: TGCGCCAGCAGCTTAAGGGTAGCTGGGGCCAACGTCCTGACTTTC

V gene: TRBV24-1
D gene: .
clone size: few
J gene: TRBJ1-1
CDR3 protein: CATSDSEGRNTEAFF
CDR3 DNA: TGTGCCACCAGTGATTCCGAAGGAAGGAACACTGAAGCTTTCTTT

V gene: TRBV18
D gene: TRBD2
clone size: few
J gene: TRBJ2-1
CDR3 protein: CASSPPVGTSGANEQFF
CDR3 DNA: TGTGCCAGCTCACCACCGGTTGGGACTAGCGGAGCAAATGAGCAGTTCTTC

V gene: TRBV12-3/TRBV12-4
D gene: TRBD1
clone size: .
J gene: TRBJ2-2
CDR3 protein: CASSPGDREVGELFF
CDR3 DNA: TGTGCCAGCAGTCCGGGCGACAGGGAAGTCGGGGAGCTGTTTTTT

V gene: TRBV5-1
D gene: .
clone size: .
J gene: TRBJ2-3
CDR3 protein: CASSNTRGGDTQYF
CDR3 DNA: TGCGCCAGCAGCAATACAAGGGGCGGAGATACGCAGTATTTT

V gene: TRBV27
D gene: TRBD1
clone size: many
J gene: TRBJ2-3
CDR3 protein: CASSRDRVIDTQYF
CDR3 DNA: TGTGCCAGCAGTCGGGACAGGGTGATAGATACGCAGTATTTT

V gene: TRBV19
D gene: TRBD1
clone size: few
J gene: TRBJ1-5
CDR3 protein: CASSIYPGRGLQPQHF
CDR3 DNA: TGTGCCAGTAGTATTTATCCCGGCAGGGGGCTCCAGCCCCAGCATTTT

V gene: TRBV7-3
D gene: TRBD2
clone size: .
J gene: TRBJ2-3
CDR3 protein: CASSPTSGRWNTQYF
CDR3 DNA: TGTGCCAGCAGCCCGACTAGCGGGAGATGGAATACGCAGTATTTT

V gene: TRBV20-1
D gene: .
clone size: few
J gene: TRBJ2-7
CDR3 protein: CSARGVGFSYEQYF
CDR3 DNA: TGCAGTGCTAGAGGGGTAGGCTTCTCCTACGAGCAGTACTTC

V gene: TRBV12-3/TRBV12-4
D gene: TRBD1
clone size: .
J gene: TRBJ1-4
CDR3 protein: CASSPTQGGNEKLFF
CDR3 DNA: TGTGCCAGCAGTCCCACCCAGGGGGGAAATGAAAAACTGTTTTTT

V gene: TRBV5-5
D gene: .
clone size: many
J gene: TRBJ2-5
CDR3 protein: CASSFLDFETQYF
CDR3 DNA: TGTGCCAGCAGCTTCCTAGATTTTGAGACCCAGTACTTC

V gene: TRBV4-2
D gene: TRBD2
clone size: many
J gene: TRBJ2-3
CDR3 protein: CASSQAGGPTDTQYF
CDR3 DNA: TGTGCCAGCAGCCAAGCGGGGGGGCCGACAGATACGCAGTATTTT

V gene: TRBV20-1
D gene: TRBD1
clone size: .
J gene: TRBJ1-5
CDR3 protein: CSAKMGQGHNQPQHF
CDR3 DNA: TGCAGTGCTAAAATGGGACAGGGACACAATCAGCCCCAGCATTTT